This TCR beta chain came from a study of beta chain features in type 1 diabetes. From germline, CDR1 is MDHEN and CDR2 SYDVKM. The CDR3 is 12 amino acids. Trimming stripped 2 bases from V and 11 bases from J, with 9 bases between. Overall study findings and caveats: It was among patients, rather than healthy donors, that naive, central memory and Treg TCRB repertoires appeared more similar. A moderate, significant TCRB CDR3 shortening appeared in type 1 diabetes across four CD4+ subsets.

Sorting based on CD45RO/CCR7/CD25/CD127/CD95/CD27 separated CD4+ naive, central memory, regulatory and stem cell-like memory cells. The study reverse transcribed the entire isolated RNA, so it sequenced expressed TCRB transcripts. Sequencing of naive, central memory and regulatory T cell samples gave an average of around 3.6 million reads. Produced via immunoSEQ multiplex PCR; TCRdb's table is partial and in-frame only. This table has roughly 300,000 clones, roughly 8.8% appearing once. This clone was seen only a few times. Its antigen is not identified. The J gene is TRBJ2-2, the V gene TRBV28; D unclear. This TCR was sampled from a man younger than 45 with type 1 diabetes. Sequenced sample: central memory CD4+ T cells from blood. CDR3 in amino acids: CASSLVTLELFF. The CDR3 DNA reads TGTGCCAGCAGTTTAGTGACCCTTGAGCTGTTTTTT.